Following are 3 T cell receptor beta chains from one sample sequenced in a study of T cell clonality in common variable immunodeficiency. Assay: immunoSEQ multiplex PCR; the TCRdb copy retains only in-frame clones and omits some. The repertoire consists of 35,000 to 50,000 clones, none detected only once. The sample consisted of peripheral blood mononuclear cells. These TCRs come from a person aged 18-69 years in good health.

In its sample, this clone was seen many times. The CDR3 end lies 3 residues beyond the end of the read and is filled in from the germline J gene. The V call is TRBV2, the J call TRBJ2-7, with D possibly matching TRBD1 (5 bases). CDR3 length equals 16 residues. The V end was cut by 0 bases, the J end by 0 bases, with 12 bases between. Germline V CDR1 and CDR2: SNHLY, FYNNEI. CDR3 region: CASSEAGVGFSYEQYF. The sequenced CDR3 bases are TGTGCCAGCAGTGAAGCAGGGGTCGGTTTCTCCTACGAG.

This clone was detected only a few times. The missing CDR3 end, 3 residues past where the read stops, is filled in from the germline J gene. J is TRBJ2-1 and V is TRBV11-3; TRBD1 agrees at 8 bases. J was trimmed by 8 bases and V by 5 bases; bases with no gene match: 11. The CDR3 runs 15 residues. Germline V gives CDR1 SGHNT, CDR2 YENEEA. The CDR3 DNA, read in part, is TGTGCCAGCAGCCTACAGGGGGACAGGAGCTATGAG. Protein sequence: CASSLQGDRSYE. The CDR3 in its entirety is CASSLQGDRSYEQFF.

This clone came up many times. The read comes to an end 3 residues before the CDR3 does, leaving the germline J gene to fill in the end. This chain connects TRBV19 to TRBJ1-4, with D unresolved. Germline V lookup: CDR1 LNHDA, CDR2 SQIVND (reference sequence). The CDR3 has 15 amino acids. Trimming removed 5 bases from V and 8 bases from J, with 18 bases in between. CDR3 bases read: TGTGCCAGTAGTCTCGGCTCACGACTTGGGGAAAAA. The encoded protein is CASSLGSRLGEK. The full-length CDR3 reads as CASSLGSRLGEKLFF. The full variable domain, its missing parts supplied by reference TRBV19 and TRBJ1-4, is DGGITQSPKYLFRKEGQNVTLSCEQNLNHDAMYWYRQDPGQGLRLIYYSQIVNDFQKGDIAEGYSVSREKKESFPLTVTSAQKNPTAFYLCASSLGSRLGEKLFFGSGTQLSVL.